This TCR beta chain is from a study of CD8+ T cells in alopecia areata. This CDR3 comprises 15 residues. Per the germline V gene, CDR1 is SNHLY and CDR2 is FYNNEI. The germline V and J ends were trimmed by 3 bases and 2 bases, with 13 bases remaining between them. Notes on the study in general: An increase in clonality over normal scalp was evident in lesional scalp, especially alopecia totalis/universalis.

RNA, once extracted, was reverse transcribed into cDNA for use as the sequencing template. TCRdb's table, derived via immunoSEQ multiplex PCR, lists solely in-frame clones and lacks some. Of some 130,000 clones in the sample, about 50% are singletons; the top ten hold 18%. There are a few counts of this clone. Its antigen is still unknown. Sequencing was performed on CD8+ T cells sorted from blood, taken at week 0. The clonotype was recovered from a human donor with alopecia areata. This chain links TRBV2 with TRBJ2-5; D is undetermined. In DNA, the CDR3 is TGTGCCAGCAGTGATCCCCAACACTTTCAAGAGACCCAGTACTTC. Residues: CASSDPQHFQETQYF.